This T cell receptor beta chain is from a study of CXCR3-negative and CXCR3-positive naive CD8 T cells. cDNA libraries for TRB were generated by 5' RACE incorporating UMI labels. TCRdb reworked the 5' RACE reads into one entry per CDR3 protein, no DNA. Its table records over 55,000 distinct CDR3 sequences. General study points: Naive cells that were CXCR3-positive had more hydrophobic TRB CDR3s (compared with CXCR3-negative naive cells).

Concerning this clonotype itself: The antigen is unknown.

The CDR3 length is 15 residues. Germline CDR1 and CDR2: MGHDK and SYGVNS. The chain combines TRBV25-1 with TRBJ1-1. Sequencing was carried out using naive CXCR3+ CD8+ T cells from blood. Stated subset: CD45RO-CCR7+CD27+CD95- naive CD8+ T cells expressing CXCR3 (TNR3+). The clonotype was recovered from a human donor in good health. Some clones in this sample may be carry-over from other donors' samples. CDR3 sequence reads: CASSEFGGVDTEAFF. Looking up the rest from reference TRBV25-1 and TRBJ1-1 gives the full variable domain: EADIYQTPRYLVIGTGKKITLECSQTMGHDKMYWYQQDPGMELHLIHYSYGVNSTEKGDLSSESTVSRIRTEHFPLTLESARPSHTSQYLCASSEFGGVDTEAFFGQGTRLTVV.